The rows below give T cell receptor beta chains drawn from one sample of a study of blood T cell repertoires in COVID-19. Repertoires were generated with immunoSEQ multiplex PCR, while TCRdb's copy carries only in-frame clones and drops some. This sample yields a few hundred thousand clones, of which 88% are seen a single time; 1.6% belongs to the top ten. Specimen: peripheral blood. These receptor sequences come from a woman in her thirties with COVID-19, enrolled during active disease. Both conserved end residues are part of each CDR3. A D gene is named only where the DNA matches it firmly. Clone size is not always given. Where it is, it says once, few, many or a class for expanded clones.

J: TRBJ2-7; V: TRBV3-1/TRBV3-2; D: TRBD2; length: 19; size: .; CDR3: CASSQVLGTSGGNSYEQYF; DNA: TGTGCCAGCAGCCAAGTCCTTGGAACTAGCGGGGGAAACTCCTACGAGCAGTACTTC
J: TRBJ2-2; V: TRBV12-3/TRBV12-4; D: .; length: 11; size: .; CDR3: CASSTSGELFF; DNA: TGTGCCAGCAGTACTTCCGGGGAGCTGTTTTTT
J: TRBJ1-2; V: TRBV11-2; D: TRBD1; length: 15; size: .; CDR3: CASSLDDRAWRGYTF; DNA: TGTGCCAGCAGCTTGGACGACAGGGCCTGGAGGGGCTACACCTTC
J: TRBJ1-2; V: TRBV10-3; D: .; length: 15; size: .; CDR3: CAISPLLSANYGYTF; DNA: TGTGCCATCAGTCCCCTCTTATCAGCTAACTATGGCTACACCTTC
J: TRBJ2-2; V: TRBV27; D: .; length: 13; size: .; CDR3: CASSGQNTGELFF; DNA: TGTGCCAGCAGCGGACAGAACACCGGGGAGCTGTTTTTT
J: TRBJ1-2; V: TRBV18; D: .; length: 14; size: .; CDR3: CASSPIEGRQGYTF; DNA: TGTGCCAGCTCACCCATCGAGGGTCGGCAGGGCTACACCTTC
J: TRBJ2-5; V: TRBV4-1; D: TRBD1; length: 15; size: .; CDR3: CASSPPTGPQETQYF; DNA: TGCGCCAGCAGCCCCCCGACAGGGCCCCAAGAGACCCAGTACTTC
J: TRBJ1-5; V: TRBV5-4; D: .; length: 13; size: .; CDR3: CASSAGVNQPQHF; DNA: TGTGCCAGCAGCGCAGGGGTAAATCAGCCCCAGCATTTT
J: TRBJ1-6; V: TRBV11-3; D: .; length: 12; size: .; CDR3: CASSRVDSPLHF; DNA: TGTGCCAGCAGCCGAGTCGATTCACCCCTCCACTTT
J: TRBJ2-3; V: TRBV4-1; D: TRBD2; length: 15; size: .; CDR3: CASSYSGGPPDTQYF; DNA: TGCGCCAGCAGCTATAGCGGGGGCCCACCAGATACGCAGTATTTT
J: TRBJ1-2; V: TRBV19; D: TRBD1; length: 17; size: .; CDR3: CASSKDREVSSNYGYTF; DNA: TGTGCCAGTAGTAAGGACAGGGAAGTTTCCTCTAACTATGGCTACACCTTC
J: TRBJ2-3; V: TRBV7-3; D: .; length: 14; size: .; CDR3: CASTMGGPTDTQYF; DNA: TGTGCCAGCACCATGGGGGGGCCCACAGATACGCAGTATTTT
J: TRBJ1-3; V: TRBV4-2; D: .; length: 15; size: .; CDR3: CASSQVAGTGNTIYF; DNA: TGTGCCAGCAGCCAAGTTGCAGGGACTGGAAACACCATATATTTT
J: TRBJ2-3; V: TRBV7-8; D: TRBD2; length: 17; size: .; CDR3: CASSLGLGGGATDTQYF; DNA: TGTGCCAGCAGCTTAGGTTTGGGCGGGGGGGCCACAGATACGCAGTATTTT
J: TRBJ1-1; V: TRBV29-1; D: TRBD1; length: 14; size: .; CDR3: CSVEGGTGHTEAFF; DNA: TGCAGCGTTGAGGGAGGGACAGGGCACACTGAAGCTTTCTTT
J: TRBJ2-3; V: TRBV7-2; D: TRBD1; length: 17; size: .; CDR3: CASSTEVWDRVTDTQYF; DNA: TGTGCCAGCAGCACAGAGGTTTGGGACAGGGTGACAGATACGCAGTATTTT
J: TRBJ1-6; V: TRBV18; D: .; length: 13; size: .; CDR3: CASSPGTNSPLHF; DNA: TGTGCCAGCTCACCAGGGACAAATTCACCCCTCCACTTT
J: TRBJ1-2; V: TRBV19; D: .; length: 15; size: .; CDR3: CASSIASDKIYGYTF; DNA: TGTGCCAGTAGTATAGCGTCGGACAAGATCTATGGCTACACCTTC
J: TRBJ2-2; V: TRBV7-7; D: TRBD2; length: 15; size: .; CDR3: CASSLTSGGAGELFF; DNA: TGTGCTAGCAGCTTAACCTCGGGGGGGGCCGGGGAGCTGTTTTTT
J: TRBJ2-5; V: TRBV7-2; D: .; length: 15; size: .; CDR3: CASSSSVVVGGTQYF; DNA: TGTGCCAGCAGCTCGTCCGTGGTAGTGGGGGGGACCCAGTACTTC
J: TRBJ1-5; V: TRBV25-1; D: TRBD1; length: 13; size: .; CDR3: CASSPGGPQPQHF; DNA: TGTGCCAGCAGTCCAGGGGGCCCTCAGCCCCAGCATTTT
J: TRBJ2-3; V: TRBV7-2; D: .; length: 11; size: .; CDR3: CASSLVSPQYF; DNA: TGTGCCAGCAGCTTAGTATCCCCGCAGTATTTT
J: TRBJ1-5; V: TRBV28; D: .; length: 20; size: .; CDR3: CASSFPQGFRGRGSNQPQHF; DNA: TGTGCCAGCAGTTTTCCCCAGGGGTTCAGAGGGCGAGGGAGCAATCAGCCCCAGCATTTT
J: TRBJ1-2; V: TRBV2; D: TRBD1; length: 15; size: .; CDR3: CASSEVAGGNYGYTF; DNA: TGTGCCAGCAGTGAAGTCGCAGGGGGAAACTATGGCTACACCTTC
J: TRBJ2-1; V: TRBV2; D: .; length: 13; size: .; CDR3: CASMGTLMYEQFF; DNA: TGTGCCAGCATGGGGACATTGATGTATGAGCAGTTCTTC
J: TRBJ1-5; V: TRBV5-5; D: .; length: 14; size: once; CDR3: CASSLAGGGQPQHF; DNA: TGTGCCAGCAGCTTGGCGGGGGGCGGTCAGCCCCAGCATTTT
J: TRBJ1-2; V: TRBV2; D: .; length: 13; size: .; CDR3: CASSESRQGGYTF; DNA: TGTGCCAGCAGTGAGTCACGGCAGGGTGGCTACACCTTC
J: TRBJ2-1; V: TRBV4-2; D: TRBD1; length: 15; size: .; CDR3: CASSPKDRGDHEQFF; DNA: TGTGCCAGCAGTCCTAAAGACAGGGGTGACCATGAGCAGTTCTTC
J: TRBJ1-4; V: TRBV6-5; D: .; length: 14; size: .; CDR3: CASSPPRDRQKLFF; DNA: TGTGCCAGCAGCCCCCCTAGAGACAGACAAAAACTGTTTTTT
J: TRBJ2-7; V: TRBV5-1; D: TRBD2; length: 14; size: .; CDR3: CASSLVLAGGEQYF; DNA: TGCGCCAGCAGCTTGGTCCTAGCGGGGGGCGAGCAGTACTTC
J: TRBJ1-2; V: TRBV3-1/TRBV3-2; D: TRBD1; length: 15; size: .; CDR3: CASSHQGQGNYGYTF; DNA: TGTGCCAGCAGCCATCAGGGACAGGGGAACTATGGCTACACCTTC
J: TRBJ2-3; V: TRBV7-6; D: .; length: 15; size: .; CDR3: CASSLAVRGTDTQYF; DNA: TGTGCCAGCAGCTTAGCGGTCCGGGGCACAGATACGCAGTATTTT
J: TRBJ2-3; V: TRBV5-4; D: .; length: 13; size: .; CDR3: CASSFGGTDTQYF; DNA: TGTGCCAGCAGCTTCGGGGGCACAGATACGCAGTATTTT
J: TRBJ2-1; V: TRBV19; D: .; length: 13; size: .; CDR3: CASSSGIYNEQFF; DNA: TGTGCCAGTAGCTCGGGGATATACAATGAGCAGTTCTTC
J: TRBJ1-4; V: TRBV6-6; D: TRBD1; length: 15; size: .; CDR3: CASSSPGQGHEKLFF; DNA: TGTGCCAGCAGTTCACCGGGACAGGGCCACGAAAAACTGTTTTTT
J: TRBJ2-7; V: TRBV5-1; D: .; length: 14; size: few; CDR3: CASSFTGAAYEQYF; DNA: TGCGCCAGCAGCTTCACAGGCGCCGCCTACGAGCAGTACTTC
J: TRBJ2-1; V: TRBV2; D: .; length: 15; size: .; CDR3: CASSERGASYNEQFF; DNA: TGTGCCAGCAGTGAACGGGGGGCGAGTTACAATGAGCAGTTCTTC
J: TRBJ1-2; V: TRBV6-2/TRBV6-3; D: .; length: 18; size: .; CDR3: CASSPPGRQPPANYGYTF; DNA: TGTGCCAGCAGTCCACCCGGGAGACAGCCACCAGCTAACTATGGCTACACCTTC
J: TRBJ1-6; V: TRBV3-1/TRBV3-2; D: .; length: 12; size: .; CDR3: CASSQANRDLHF; DNA: TGTGCCAGCAGCCAGGCAAACAGGGACCTCCACTTT
J: TRBJ1-1; V: TRBV14; D: .; length: 15; size: .; CDR3: CASSQGLGVNTEAFF; DNA: TGTGCCAGCAGCCAAGGACTGGGAGTTAACACTGAAGCTTTCTTT